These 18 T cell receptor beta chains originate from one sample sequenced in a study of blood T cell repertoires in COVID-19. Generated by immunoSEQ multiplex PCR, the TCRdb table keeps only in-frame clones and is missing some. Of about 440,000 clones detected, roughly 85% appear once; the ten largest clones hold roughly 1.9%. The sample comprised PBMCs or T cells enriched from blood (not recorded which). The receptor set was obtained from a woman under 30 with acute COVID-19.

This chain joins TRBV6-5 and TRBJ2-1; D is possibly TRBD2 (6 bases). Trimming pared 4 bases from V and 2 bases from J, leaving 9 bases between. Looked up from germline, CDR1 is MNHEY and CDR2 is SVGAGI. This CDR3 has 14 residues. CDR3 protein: CASSFQRAYNEQFF. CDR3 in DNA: TGTGCCAGCAGTTTCCAGCGGGCCTACAATGAGCAGTTCTTC.

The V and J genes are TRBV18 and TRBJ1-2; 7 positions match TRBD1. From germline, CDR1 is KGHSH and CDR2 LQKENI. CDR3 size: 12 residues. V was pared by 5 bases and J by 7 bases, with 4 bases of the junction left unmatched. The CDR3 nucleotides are TGTGCCAGCTCATCCGACAGGGCTGGCTACACCTTC. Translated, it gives CASSSDRAGYTF.

The CDR3 bases are TGTGCCAGCAGTTTTCCCCAGGGGTATGAGCAGTTCTTC. It translates to CASSFPQGYEQFF. This chain joins TRBV6-2 or TRBV6-3 and TRBJ2-1, with D possibly TRBD1 on 6 matching bases. V gave up 4 bases and J gave up 8 bases, with 12 bases separating them. The CDR3 consists of 13 residues. The germline CDR1 and CDR2 sequences are MNHEY and SVGEGT.

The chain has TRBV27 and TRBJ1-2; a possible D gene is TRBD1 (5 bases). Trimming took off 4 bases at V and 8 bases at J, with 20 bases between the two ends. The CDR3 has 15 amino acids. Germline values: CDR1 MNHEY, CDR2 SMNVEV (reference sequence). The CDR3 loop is CASSSLGLASWGYTF. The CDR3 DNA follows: TGTGCCAGCAGTTCCCTGGGACTGGCCTCTTGGGGCTACACCTTC.

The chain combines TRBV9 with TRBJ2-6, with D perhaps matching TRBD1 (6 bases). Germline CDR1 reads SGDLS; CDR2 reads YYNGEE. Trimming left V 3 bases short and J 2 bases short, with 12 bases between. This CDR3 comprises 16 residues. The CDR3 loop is CASSAQQGAGANVLTF. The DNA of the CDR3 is TGTGCCAGCAGCGCACAACAGGGAGCTGGGGCCAACGTCCTGACTTTC.

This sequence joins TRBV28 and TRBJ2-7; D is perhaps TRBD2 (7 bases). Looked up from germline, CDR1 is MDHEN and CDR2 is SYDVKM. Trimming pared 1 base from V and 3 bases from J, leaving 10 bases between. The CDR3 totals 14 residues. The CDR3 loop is CASSLYREGYEQYF. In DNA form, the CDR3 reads TGTGCCAGCAGTTTATACAGGGAGGGCTACGAGCAGTACTTC.

CDR3 loop: CASSLASGTTYNEQFF. The CDR3 nucleotides are TGCGCCAGCAGCTTGGCCTCCGGGACAACCTACAATGAGCAGTTCTTC. This chain joins TRBV5-1 and TRBJ2-1; tentative D call: TRBD1 (6 bases). Germline loops: CDR1 SGHRS, CDR2 YFSETQ. Trimming pared 0 bases from V and 2 bases from J, leaving 12 bases between. The length of the CDR3 is 16 residues.

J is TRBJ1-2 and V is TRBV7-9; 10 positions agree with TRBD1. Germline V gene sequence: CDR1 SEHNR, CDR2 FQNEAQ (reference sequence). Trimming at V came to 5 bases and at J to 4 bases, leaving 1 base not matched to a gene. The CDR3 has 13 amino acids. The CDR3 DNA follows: TGTGCCAGCAGCGGACAGGGGGGCTATGGCTACACCTTC. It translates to CASSGQGGYGYTF.

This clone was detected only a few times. CDR3 sequence: CASSQEGGREQFF. In nucleotides, the CDR3 is TGCGCCAGCAGCCAAGAGGGGGGACGCGAGCAGTTCTTC. V and J are TRBV4-1 and TRBJ2-1, with a possible D match to TRBD2 (6 bases). Trimming stripped 0 bases from V and 10 bases from J, with 10 bases between. Germline CDR1 and CDR2: MGHRA and YSYEKL. The CDR3 length is 13 residues.

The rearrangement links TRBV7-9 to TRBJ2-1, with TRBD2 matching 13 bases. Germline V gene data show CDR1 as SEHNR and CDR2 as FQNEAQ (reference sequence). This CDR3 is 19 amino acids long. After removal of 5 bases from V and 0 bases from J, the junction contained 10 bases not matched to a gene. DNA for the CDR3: TGTGCCAGCAGCGCCCAGCCGACTAGCGGGGGGTACTCCTACAATGAGCAGTTCTTC. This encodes CASSAQPTSGGYSYNEQFF.

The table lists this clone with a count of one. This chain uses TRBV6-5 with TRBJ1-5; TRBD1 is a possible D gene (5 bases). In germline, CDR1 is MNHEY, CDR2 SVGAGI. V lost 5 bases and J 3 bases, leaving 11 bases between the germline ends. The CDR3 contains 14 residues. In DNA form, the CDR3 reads TGTGCCAGCAGTACTCGACAGTACAATCAGCCCCAGCATTTT. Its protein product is CASSTRQYNQPQHF.

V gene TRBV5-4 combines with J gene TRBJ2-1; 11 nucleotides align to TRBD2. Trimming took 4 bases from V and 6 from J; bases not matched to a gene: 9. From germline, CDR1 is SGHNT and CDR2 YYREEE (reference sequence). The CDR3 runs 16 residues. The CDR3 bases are TGTGCCAGCAGCAGTACTAGCGGGAGTTACACCAATGAGCAGTTCTTC. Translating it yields CASSSTSGSYTNEQFF.

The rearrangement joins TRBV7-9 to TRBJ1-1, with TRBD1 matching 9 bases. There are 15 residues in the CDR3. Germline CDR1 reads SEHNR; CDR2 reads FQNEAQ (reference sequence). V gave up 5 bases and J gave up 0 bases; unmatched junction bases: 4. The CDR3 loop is CASSQGQGLNTEAFF. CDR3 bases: TGTGCCAGCAGCCAAGGACAGGGGTTGAACACTGAAGCTTTCTTT.

CDR3 sequence (DNA): TGTGCCAGCCAGTCGGCAGGGGGTCGGGGCGAGCAGTACTTC. This gives the protein CASQSAGGRGEQYF. The V gene is TRBV27, the J gene TRBJ2-7; TRBD1 matches at 7 bases. Germline V gene data show CDR1 as MNHEY and CDR2 as SMNVEV (reference sequence). After removal of 8 bases from V and 6 bases from J, the junction contained 13 bases not matched to a gene. The CDR3 consists of 14 residues.

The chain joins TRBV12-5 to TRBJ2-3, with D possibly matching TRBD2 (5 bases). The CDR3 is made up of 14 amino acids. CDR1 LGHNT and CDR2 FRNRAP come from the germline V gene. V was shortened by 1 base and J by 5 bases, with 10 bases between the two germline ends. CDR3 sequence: CASGLGTGRDTQYF. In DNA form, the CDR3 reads TGTGCTAGTGGTTTGGGGACTGGCAGAGATACGCAGTATTTT.

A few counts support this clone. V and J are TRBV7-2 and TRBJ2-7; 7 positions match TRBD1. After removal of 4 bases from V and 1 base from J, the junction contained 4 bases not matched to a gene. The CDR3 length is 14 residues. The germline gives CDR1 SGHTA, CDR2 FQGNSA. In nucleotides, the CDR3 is TGTGCCAGCAGCTCGATGACAGGGTCCTACGAGCAGTACTTC. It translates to CASSSMTGSYEQYF.

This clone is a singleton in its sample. The CDR3 reads CASSPPSGELFF. CDR3 DNA sequence: TGTGCCAGCAGTCCTCCGTCCGGGGAGCTGTTTTTT. V is TRBV6-5 and J is TRBJ2-2; no reliable D call. Germline CDR1 and CDR2: MNHEY and SVGAGI. V shed 5 bases and J shed 6 bases, with 7 bases lying between them. The CDR3 extends over 12 amino acids.

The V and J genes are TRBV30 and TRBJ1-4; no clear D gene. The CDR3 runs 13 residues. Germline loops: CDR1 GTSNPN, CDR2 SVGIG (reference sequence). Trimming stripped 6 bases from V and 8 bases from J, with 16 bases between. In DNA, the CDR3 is TGTGCCTGTCCGGGAGTTCGGAGAGAAAAACTGTTTTTT. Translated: CACPGVRREKLFF.